What follows describes a single T cell receptor beta chain. This CDR3 is 16 amino acids long. The germline gives CDR1 SGHTA, CDR2 FQGNSA. The ends were cut back, 3 bases at V and 3 bases at J, with 15 bases in the middle. Per the study methods: From reference gene primer amplification, estimates of nucleated cell counts were derived. Clones were read by immunoSEQ multiplex PCR, and TCRdb kept only the in-frame ones, dropping some. The DNA was the basis for D and trimming; V, J and clone size are from that table. This sample carries about 150,000 clones, roughly 86% of them seen once, and the ten largest clones take 0.58%. The data originate from a study of blood T cell repertoires in COVID-19.

The sample consisted of peripheral blood. This chain uses TRBV7-2 with TRBJ1-3, with D uncertain. The sequence was collected from a man aged 55-75 years with COVID-19, enrolled during active disease. In DNA form, the CDR3 reads TGTGCCAGCAGCTTTCCCCCGGGGAGTGGTGGAAACACCATATATTTT. Its translation: CASSFPPGSGGNTIYF.